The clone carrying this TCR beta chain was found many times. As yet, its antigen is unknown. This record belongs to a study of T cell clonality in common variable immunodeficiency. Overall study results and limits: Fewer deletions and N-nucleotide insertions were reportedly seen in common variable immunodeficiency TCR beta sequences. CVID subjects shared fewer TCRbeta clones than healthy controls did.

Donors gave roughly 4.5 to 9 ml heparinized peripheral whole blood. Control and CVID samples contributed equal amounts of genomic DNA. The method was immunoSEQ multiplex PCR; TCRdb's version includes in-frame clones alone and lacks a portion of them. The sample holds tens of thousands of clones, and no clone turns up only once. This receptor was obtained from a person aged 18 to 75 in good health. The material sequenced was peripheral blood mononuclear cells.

The CDR3 reads CASRGQGAETEAFF. The covered CDR3 bases are TGTGCCAGCCGAGGACAGGGGGCAGAAACTGAA. This chain connects TRBV6-4 to TRBJ1-1; 11 bases fit TRBD1. With the read ending 3 residues before the CDR3 end, the germline J gene is used to fill in that end. The V gene's germline CDR1 is MRHNA and CDR2 SNTAGT. The CDR3 totals 14 residues. V gave up 8 bases and J gave up 5 bases; unmatched junction bases: 7.